This T cell receptor (beta chain) was sequenced during a study of immune evolution from preneoplasia to lung adenocarcinoma. Trimming took 6 bases from V and 3 from J; bases not matched to a gene: 11. The CDR3 runs 16 residues. In germline, CDR1 is ENHRY, CDR2 SYGVKD. Study-level results: Later-stage lesions appeared to have more T cells, more diversity, less clonality.

About this clone: Antigen specificity is unknown.

Data came from immunoSEQ multiplex PCR; TCRdb stores just in-frame clones and leaves some out. Among 20,000 to 25,000 clones listed, about 80% were seen once. Sequencing used FFPE invasive lung adenocarcinoma tissue. The clonotype comes from a person aged 55 to 75 with lung adenocarcinoma. The chain has TRBV10-3 and TRBJ1-1; 9 bases are a match to TRBD1. The CDR3 sequence: CAISPTGGVGDTEAFF. In nucleotides, the CDR3 is TGTGCCATCAGCCCGACAGGGGGGGTTGGCGACACTGAAGCTTTCTTT.